This T cell receptor beta chain appears in the sequencing data of a study of cytomegalovirus exposure and HLA in healthy donors. With 60 Vbeta and 13 Jbeta primers, the PCR was carried out. Assay used: immunoSEQ multiplex PCR; TCRdb lists only in-frame clones, some missing. The sample gives nearly 110,000 clones, 65% to 90% of which show up once; 1.6% is in the top ten. There are 14 residues in the CDR3. V lost 6 bases and J 0 bases, leaving 12 bases between the germline ends. Germline CDR1 is SGHRS and CDR2 is YFSETQ. The source material was PBMCs. The chain employs TRBV5-1 and TRBJ1-1; possibly TRBD1 for D (5 bases). This TCR derives from a man in his fifties or sixties in good health and CMV-seronegative. The CDR3 DNA reads as TGCGCCAGCAACTCGGGGGATATGAACACTGAAGCTTTCTTT. Amino acids: CASNSGDMNTEAFF.